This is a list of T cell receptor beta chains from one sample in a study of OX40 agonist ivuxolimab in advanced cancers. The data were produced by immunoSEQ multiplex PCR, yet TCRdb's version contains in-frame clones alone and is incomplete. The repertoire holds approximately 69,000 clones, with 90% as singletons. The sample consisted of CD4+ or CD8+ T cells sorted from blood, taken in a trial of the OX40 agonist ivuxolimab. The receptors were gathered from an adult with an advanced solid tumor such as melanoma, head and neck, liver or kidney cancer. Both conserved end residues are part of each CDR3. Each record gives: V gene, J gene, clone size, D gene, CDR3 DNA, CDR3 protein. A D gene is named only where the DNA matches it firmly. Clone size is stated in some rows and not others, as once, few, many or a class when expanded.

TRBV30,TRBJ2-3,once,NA,TGTGCCTGGGGGACCGGGGTTCGAACAGATACGCAGTATTTT,CAWGTGVRTDTQYF
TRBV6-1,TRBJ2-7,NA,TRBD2,TGTGCCAGCAGTGAAATCTTAGCGGGGACCTACGAGCAGTACTTC,CASSEILAGTYEQYF
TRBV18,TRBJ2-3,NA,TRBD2,TGTGCCAGCTCACCTATCGGACTAGCGGGCCCAGATACGCAGTATTTT,CASSPIGLAGPDTQYF
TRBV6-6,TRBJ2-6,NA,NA,TGTGCCAGCAGGACAGGCTCCGGGGCCAACGTCCTGACTTTC,CASRTGSGANVLTF
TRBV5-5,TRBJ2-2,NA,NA,TGTGCCAGCAGGTTGGGAGTCGCCGGGGAGCTGTTTTTT,CASRLGVAGELFF
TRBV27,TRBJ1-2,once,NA,TGTGCCAGCAGTTTCAAATCAGGGATCTATGGCTACACCTTC,CASSFKSGIYGYTF
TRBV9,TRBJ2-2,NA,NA,TGTGCCAGCAGCGCCCTGGGGGCAAGAGGTACCGGGGAGCTGTTTTTT,CASSALGARGTGELFF
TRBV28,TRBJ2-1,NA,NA,TGTGCCAGCAGGAACTCAACCCAATGGACCCTAGGGTACAATGAGCAGTTCTTC,CASRNSTQWTLGYNEQFF
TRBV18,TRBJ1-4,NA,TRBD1,TGTGCCAGCTCACAGACCAGGGGGCATGAAAAACTGTTTTTT,CASSQTRGHEKLFF
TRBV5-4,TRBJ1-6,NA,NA,TGTGCCAGCGGCCTCCGGACGGCCTCCTATAATTCACCCCTCCACTTT,CASGLRTASYNSPLHF
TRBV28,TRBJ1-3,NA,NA,TGTGCCAGCAGCCCCGTTCTGGGGAGCTCTGGAAACACCATATATTTT,CASSPVLGSSGNTIYF
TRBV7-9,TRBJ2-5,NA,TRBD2,TGTGCCAGCATGCGGGGGACCCAGGAGACCCAGTACTTC,CASMRGTQETQYF
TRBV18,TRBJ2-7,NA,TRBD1,TGTGCCAGCTCACCTGCAGGGGACAGAAACTACGAGCAGTACTTC,CASSPAGDRNYEQYF
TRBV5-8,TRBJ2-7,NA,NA,TGTGCCAGCAGCTTGGAAAGGGGTGGACACGAGCAGTACTTC,CASSLERGGHEQYF
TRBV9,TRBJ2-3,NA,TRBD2,TGTGCCAGCAGCGCCTCCGGGACTAGTCCAGATACGCAGTATTTT,CASSASGTSPDTQYF
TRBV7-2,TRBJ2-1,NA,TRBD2,TGTGCCAGCAGCCTTGCTAGCGGGAGGGTAGACAATGAGCAGTTCTTC,CASSLASGRVDNEQFF
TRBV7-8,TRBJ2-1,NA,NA,TGTGCCAGCAGCTACAGCGTTGAGCAGTTCTTC,CASSYSVEQFF
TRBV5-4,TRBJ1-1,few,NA,TGTGCCAGCAGCTTGGCGGGGACACCGAACACTGAAGCTTTCTTT,CASSLAGTPNTEAFF